This T cell receptor (beta chain) stems from a study of blood T cell repertoires in COVID-19. The overall study: Samples taken during acute and convalescent COVID-19 were collected in the United States, Italy and Spain. In each case, the material was cDNA or gDNA derived from T cells, B-cell-depleted T cells, or PBMCs.

Assay: immunoSEQ multiplex PCR; the TCRdb copy retains only in-frame clones and omits some. The profile shows roughly 250,000 clones, around nine tenths of them singletons. Trimming removed 3 bases from V and 1 base from J, with 9 bases in between. From germline, CDR1 is SGHTA and CDR2 FQGNSA. CDR3 size: 14 residues. Participants, about 18 to 90 years old, spanned fewer than 25 US areas. Cohorts were assigned according to the clinical history that participants reported. The J gene is TRBJ2-5, the V gene TRBV7-2; tentative D call: TRBD2 (5 bases). This clonotype was obtained from a young woman who had recovered from COVID-19. The sequenced material came from PBMCs or T cells enriched from blood (not recorded which). The CDR3 here is CASSFTAVQETQYF. The CDR3 region has the DNA TGTGCCAGCAGCTTCACAGCGGTCCAAGAGACCCAGTACTTC.